This T cell receptor (beta chain) is drawn from a study of T-cell reconstitution after alpha-beta-depleted transplantation in children. The study's findings and limits: Several hundred rapidly expanded clones from non-depleted graft cells reportedly supplied alpha-beta T cells about two months post-transplant.

Construction of the TCRbeta library involved unique molecular identifiers. TCRdb independently ran MiXCR on the PCR reads; one entry per CDR3 protein. The sample carries roughly 570,000 distinct CDR3 sequences, more than 20% recorded once. This clonotype was seen repeatedly, ten times or more. Its antigen remains unknown. Source: PBMCs, taken before TCRalphabeta/CD19-depleted stem cell transplant. The clonotype comes from a boy under three years old with Wiskott-Aldrich syndrome, due to receive a stem cell transplant.

The CDR3 DNA follows: TGCGCCAGCAGCTTGGGACAGAGGAACACTGAAGCTTTCTTT. Amino acid sequence: CASSLGQRNTEAFF. The rearrangement links TRBV5-1 to TRBJ1-1; weak D call: TRBD1 (5 bases). The CDR3 has 14 amino acids. V lost 0 bases, J lost 1 base, and 7 bases lay in between. Germline V CDR1 and CDR2: SGHRS, YFSETQ.